The entry below describes one T cell receptor (beta chain). Generated by immunoSEQ multiplex PCR, the TCRdb table keeps only in-frame clones and is missing some. Here the sample spans about 290,000 clones, just under 90% being singletons. This record belongs to a study of blood T cell repertoires in COVID-19. Study summary: Researchers got acute and convalescent COVID-19 samples from the United States, Italy and Spain.

This clonotype was obtained from a woman aged 25 to 39 with COVID-19, enrolled during active disease. Sequenced input: peripheral blood.

The CDR3 coding sequence is TGTGCCAGCAGCCTAGTTTTTAATACGCAGTATTTT. Amino acids: CASSLVFNTQYF. The chain carries TRBV28 and TRBJ2-3; D remains ambiguous. V lost 6 bases to trimming and J lost 7 bases, with 11 bases between them. CDR1 is MDHEN, CDR2 SYDVKM, per germline. The length of the CDR3 is 12 residues.